The 9 T cell receptor beta chains given below trace back to one sample, sequenced in a study of shared clonotypes between healthy human individuals. Sequenced by immunoSEQ multiplex PCR; TCRdb stores in-frame clones only, minus some. Found here are 2,500,000 or so clones, roughly 92% of them singletons; the top ten hold roughly 0.15%. Sequencing was carried out using naive CD4+ T cells sorted from blood. Subset indicated: CD45RA+ positively selected. The receptors were sampled from a man aged 18 to 30 in good health.

To note about this clone: Within the sample, other DNA sequences also encode this same CDR3. The chain combines TRBV5-1 with TRBJ2-5; perhaps TRBD1 as D (6 bases). The germline CDR1 and CDR2 sequences are SGHRS and YFSETQ. The V end lost 5 bases, the J end lost 1 base, and 9 bases lay between the germline ends. The CDR3 runs to 13 residues. For the CDR3, the DNA is TGCGCCAGCAGGACAGGCGTCCAAGAGACCCAGTACTTC. Its translation: CASRTGVQETQYF.

This chain connects TRBV6-1 to TRBJ1-6; tentative D call: TRBD1 (6 bases). Germline CDR1 reads MNHNS; CDR2 reads SASEGT. The CDR3 is made up of 15 amino acids. V lost 7 bases and J 5 bases, leaving 15 bases between the germline ends. The CDR3 nucleotides read TGTGCCAGCACAAACTATCGGACAGATAATTCACCCCTCCACTTT. It is translated as CASTNYRTDNSPLHF.

The rearrangement links TRBV10-3 to TRBJ1-1; no reliable D call. The CDR3 is 14 residues long. Trimming stripped 3 bases from V and 0 bases from J, with 8 bases between. CDR1 and CDR2 from the germline V gene are ENHRY and SYGVKD. The DNA of the CDR3 is TGTGCCATCAGTGACCGGACCATGAACACTGAAGCTTTCTTT. This codes for CAISDRTMNTEAFF.

The chain couples TRBV27 to TRBJ2-3; TRBD1 matches 8 bases. The CDR3 extends over 16 amino acids. The V and J ends lost 6 bases and 3 bases, in that order; junction bases with no gene match: 11. The V gene's germline CDR1 is MNHEY and CDR2 SMNVEV (reference sequence). CDR3 sequence (DNA): TGTGCCAGCAGCCCCCCGGGACAGGCGATTACAGATACGCAGTATTTT. Its protein is CASSPPGQAITDTQYF.

This rearrangement joins TRBV27 to TRBJ2-2; 9 bases fit TRBD2. V gave up 4 bases and J gave up 5 bases; unmatched junction bases: 17. CDR3 size: 19 residues. Germline values: CDR1 MNHEY, CDR2 SMNVEV (reference sequence). The CDR3 DNA reads TGTGCCAGCAGTTCAATCGGCCTTGTGGCGGGAGGGCCGACCGGGGAGCTGTTTTTT. It specifies CASSSIGLVAGGPTGELFF.

CDR3 loop: CASTPGRSGNTIYF. In DNA, the CDR3 is TGTGCCAGCACCCCAGGACGCTCTGGAAACACCATATATTTT. The chain employs TRBV2 and TRBJ1-3, with D hard to call. Germline-derived CDR1 and CDR2 are SNHLY and FYNNEI. The CDR3 has 14 residues. V lost 7 bases, J lost 0 bases, and 10 bases lay in between.

The chain recombines TRBV28 with TRBJ2-7, with D possibly being TRBD1 (5 bases). The germline gives CDR1 MDHEN, CDR2 SYDVKM. V dropped 2 bases and J dropped 3 bases, with 11 bases sitting between them. CDR3 length equals 14 residues. This chain's CDR3 is CASSLDSDHYEQYF. Here the CDR3 DNA reads TGTGCCAGCAGTTTAGACAGCGATCACTACGAGCAGTACTTC.

A few counts support this clone. The rearrangement joins TRBV7-9 to TRBJ1-4; TRBD1 might be the D (5 bases). V was clipped by 8 bases and J by 8 bases, with 18 bases between them. The CDR3 runs to 14 residues. Per germline, CDR1 SEHNR and CDR2 FQNEAQ (reference sequence). CDR3 in DNA: TGTGCCAGCGCCTCGTGGGGCATTGGAGAAAAACTGTTTTTT. Translating gives CASASWGIGEKLFF. Variable domain in full (rest from reference TRBV7-9 and TRBJ1-4): DTGVSQNPRHKITKRGQNVTFRCDPISEHNRLYWYRQTLGQGPEFLTYFQNEAQLEKSRLLSDRFSAERPKGSFSTLEIQRTEQGDSAMYLCASASWGIGEKLFFGSGTQLSVL.

The chain links TRBV25-1 to TRBJ1-6; perhaps TRBD1 as D (6 bases). Germline CDR1 and CDR2: MGHDK and SYGVNS. V lost 6 bases, J lost 6 bases, and 12 bases lay in between. The CDR3 has 14 residues. The CDR3 loop is CASSVGQTNSPLHF. In DNA, the CDR3 is TGTGCCAGCAGCGTAGGACAGACTAATTCACCCCTCCACTTT.